Listed below are T cell receptor beta chains from one sample, sequenced in a study of blood T cell repertoires in COVID-19. The table came from immunoSEQ multiplex PCR; TCRdb's copy has only in-frame clones and leaves some out. The repertoire holds about 170,000 clones, about 86% seen once, with roughly 3% in the top ten. Sequences were obtained from peripheral blood. The source of these receptors is a human donor with acute or convalescent COVID-19. The donor label of this sample is uncertain. Each CDR3 is given with its conserved first and last residue. The order of the fields is J gene, clone size, V gene, D gene, CDR3 DNA, CDR3 protein. D genes are given only for firm matches. For some rows the clone size is stated as once, few or many, or as a class when expanded; others skip it.

J gene: TRBJ2-3
clone size: -
V gene: TRBV11-2
D gene: TRBD2
CDR3 DNA: TGTGCCAGCAGCTTGGGCGGGAGGAACACAGATACGCAGTATTTT
CDR3 protein: CASSLGGRNTDTQYF

J gene: TRBJ2-1
clone size: -
V gene: TRBV10-1
D gene: -
CDR3 DNA: TGCGCCAGCGGTGGACAGTTAAATGAGCAGTTCTTC
CDR3 protein: CASGGQLNEQFF

J gene: TRBJ2-1
clone size: -
V gene: TRBV28
D gene: -
CDR3 DNA: TGTGCCAGCAGGTCCCCGGGCGGGTTCTTCAGCTCCTACAATGAGCAGTTCTTC
CDR3 protein: CASRSPGGFFSSYNEQFF

J gene: TRBJ1-4
clone size: few
V gene: TRBV15
D gene: -
CDR3 DNA: TGTGCCACCAGCAGAGATCCCCCTGCGGGGGCCGTTGCAACTAATGAAAAACTGTTTTTT
CDR3 protein: CATSRDPPAGAVATNEKLFF

J gene: TRBJ2-5
clone size: -
V gene: TRBV19
D gene: -
CDR3 DNA: TGTGCCAGTAGTATAGGGCCGGCGGGTTCCCAAGAGACCCAGTACTTC
CDR3 protein: CASSIGPAGSQETQYF

J gene: TRBJ2-3
clone size: once
V gene: TRBV5-1
D gene: TRBD2
CDR3 DNA: TGCGCCAGCAGCTTACCGGGGGGATACACAGATACGCAGTATTTT
CDR3 protein: CASSLPGGYTDTQYF

J gene: TRBJ2-5
clone size: -
V gene: TRBV30
D gene: TRBD2
CDR3 DNA: TGTGCCTGGAGTGTAGGTCTAGCGGGAGAAACCCAAGAGACCCAGTACTTC
CDR3 protein: CAWSVGLAGETQETQYF

J gene: TRBJ2-1
clone size: -
V gene: TRBV6-5
D gene: TRBD2
CDR3 DNA: TGTGCCAGCAGTTCACCTAGCGGGGGTAACAATGAGCAGTTCTTC
CDR3 protein: CASSSPSGGNNEQFF

J gene: TRBJ2-1
clone size: -
V gene: TRBV2
D gene: TRBD2
CDR3 DNA: TGTGCCAGCAGTGCCCCTAGCGGATATTGGGATGAGCAGTTCTTC
CDR3 protein: CASSAPSGYWDEQFF

J gene: TRBJ2-5
clone size: -
V gene: TRBV12-3/TRBV12-4
D gene: -
CDR3 DNA: TGTGCCAGCGCACAGGGTGGAGAGACCCAGTACTTC
CDR3 protein: CASAQGGETQYF

J gene: TRBJ2-6
clone size: -
V gene: TRBV7-3
D gene: TRBD2
CDR3 DNA: TGTGCCAGCAGCTTAACGGGAGGGCTCTCTGGGGCCAACGTCCTGACTTTC
CDR3 protein: CASSLTGGLSGANVLTF

J gene: TRBJ1-5
clone size: -
V gene: TRBV6-6
D gene: -
CDR3 DNA: TGTGCCAGCAGTCCCTTTATCCCGGGACAACTTTATAGCAATCAGCCCCAGCATTTT
CDR3 protein: CASSPFIPGQLYSNQPQHF

J gene: TRBJ2-1
clone size: -
V gene: TRBV7-9
D gene: TRBD1
CDR3 DNA: TGTGCCAGCAGCAGACAGGGGGCTGGGGAACACAATGAGCAGTTCTTC
CDR3 protein: CASSRQGAGEHNEQFF

J gene: TRBJ1-5
clone size: -
V gene: TRBV6-2/TRBV6-3
D gene: -
CDR3 DNA: TGTGCCAGCAGCTCGGTCGGGACCCAGCATTTT
CDR3 protein: CASSSVGTQHF

J gene: TRBJ1-2
clone size: -
V gene: TRBV5-4
D gene: -
CDR3 DNA: TGTGCCAGCAGTGGGGCGTCAAACAGGGATCCGGATGGCTACACCTTC
CDR3 protein: CASSGASNRDPDGYTF

J gene: TRBJ1-6
clone size: -
V gene: TRBV2
D gene: TRBD1
CDR3 DNA: TGTGCCAGCAGTTCCGGGACAGTAAATTCACCCCTCCACTTT
CDR3 protein: CASSSGTVNSPLHF

J gene: TRBJ2-7
clone size: once
V gene: TRBV2
D gene: TRBD2
CDR3 DNA: TGTGCCAGCAGTGTAAGGGCAGCGGGAGGGCCGGGTGAGCAGTACTTC
CDR3 protein: CASSVRAAGGPGEQYF

J gene: TRBJ1-4
clone size: few
V gene: TRBV7-2
D gene: -
CDR3 DNA: TGTGCCAGCAGCACCCCGGGCAGGGGTGAAAAACTGTTTTTT
CDR3 protein: CASSTPGRGEKLFF

J gene: TRBJ2-5
clone size: -
V gene: TRBV11-1
D gene: TRBD2
CDR3 DNA: TGTGCCAGCAGCTTAGGACTAGCGATGGAGACCCAGTACTTC
CDR3 protein: CASSLGLAMETQYF

J gene: TRBJ2-6
clone size: few
V gene: TRBV19
D gene: -
CDR3 DNA: TGTGCCAGTAGTCTCCCCCAGGGCTCTGGGGCCAACGTCCTGACTTTC
CDR3 protein: CASSLPQGSGANVLTF

J gene: TRBJ2-7
clone size: few
V gene: TRBV7-9
D gene: TRBD2
CDR3 DNA: TGTGCCAGCAGCACCCGGGAGGCTGACTACGAGCAGTACTTC
CDR3 protein: CASSTREADYEQYF

J gene: TRBJ2-7
clone size: -
V gene: TRBV7-2
D gene: TRBD2
CDR3 DNA: TGTGCCAGCAGACTTCCTGGGGGGGGCTACGAGCAGTACTTC
CDR3 protein: CASRLPGGGYEQYF

J gene: TRBJ2-3
clone size: -
V gene: TRBV6-5
D gene: -
CDR3 DNA: TGTGCCAGCAGTTACTCGGAAACGAGGGGCACAGATACGCAGTATTTT
CDR3 protein: CASSYSETRGTDTQYF

J gene: TRBJ1-5
clone size: few
V gene: TRBV7-2
D gene: -
CDR3 DNA: TGTGCCAGCAGCTTAAACGGGCAGCCCCAGCATTTT
CDR3 protein: CASSLNGQPQHF

J gene: TRBJ2-3
clone size: few
V gene: TRBV11-1
D gene: TRBD2
CDR3 DNA: TGTGCCAGCACCCCGGGGGGAGCGGTCCTCACAGATACGCAGTATTTT
CDR3 protein: CASTPGGAVLTDTQYF

J gene: TRBJ2-7
clone size: once
V gene: TRBV5-1
D gene: -
CDR3 DNA: TGCGCCAGCAGCTTTCCAGACCCGGCCAGGGGCGAGCAGTACTTC
CDR3 protein: CASSFPDPARGEQYF

J gene: TRBJ2-3
clone size: -
V gene: TRBV12-2
D gene: -
CDR3 DNA: TGTGCAAGTCGCTTACATGTCCGACTAGCGACGGCAGATACGCAGTATTTT
CDR3 protein: CASRLHVRLATADTQYF

J gene: TRBJ2-3
clone size: few
V gene: TRBV2
D gene: TRBD2
CDR3 DNA: TGTGCCAGCAGTGAGGCTAGCGGGGGGGCGGATACGCAGTATTTT
CDR3 protein: CASSEASGGADTQYF

J gene: TRBJ1-3
clone size: -
V gene: TRBV10-3
D gene: -
CDR3 DNA: TGTGCCATCACCACAGGGTTTGGAAACACCATATATTTT
CDR3 protein: CAITTGFGNTIYF

J gene: TRBJ2-2
clone size: once
V gene: TRBV7-3
D gene: TRBD1
CDR3 DNA: TGTGCCAGCAGCTCAACGGACAGGGGTATTACCGGGGAGCTGTTTTTT
CDR3 protein: CASSSTDRGITGELFF

J gene: TRBJ2-3
clone size: -
V gene: TRBV14
D gene: -
CDR3 DNA: TGTGCCAGCACCGGACGAGGGAGCACAGATACGCAGTATTTT
CDR3 protein: CASTGRGSTDTQYF

J gene: TRBJ2-6
clone size: -
V gene: TRBV7-8
D gene: TRBD1
CDR3 DNA: TGTGCCAGCAGCTTAGCCTTCCGACAGGGGCTCCCGAGCTCTGGGGCCAACGTCCTGACTTTC
CDR3 protein: CASSLAFRQGLPSSGANVLTF

J gene: TRBJ2-5
clone size: -
V gene: TRBV29-1
D gene: -
CDR3 DNA: TGCGCCACGACCGGACAGAGCCCTTTCCAAGAGACCCAGTACTTC
CDR3 protein: CATTGQSPFQETQYF

J gene: TRBJ1-2
clone size: once
V gene: TRBV5-1
D gene: TRBD1
CDR3 DNA: TGCGCCAGCAGCCCGAGACAGGGTGAGGGCTATGGCTACACCTTC
CDR3 protein: CASSPRQGEGYGYTF

J gene: TRBJ2-2
clone size: -
V gene: TRBV3-1/TRBV3-2
D gene: TRBD1
CDR3 DNA: TGTGCCAGCAGCCAGGGACAGGGTGGGACCGGGGAGCTGTTTTTT
CDR3 protein: CASSQGQGGTGELFF

J gene: TRBJ1-2
clone size: -
V gene: TRBV28
D gene: -
CDR3 DNA: TGTGCCAGCAGTTTAGCCAGTGACTATGGCTACACCTTC
CDR3 protein: CASSLASDYGYTF

J gene: TRBJ2-7
clone size: -
V gene: TRBV15
D gene: TRBD1
CDR3 DNA: TGTGCCACCAGCAGTGGGGGCGGGGACAGGGGGCTGTACGAGCAGTACTTC
CDR3 protein: CATSSGGGDRGLYEQYF